Each of the 25 T cell receptor beta chains below was sequenced from the same sample in a study of blood T cell repertoires in COVID-19. Clones were sequenced by immunoSEQ multiplex PCR, and TCRdb holds only the in-frame ones, with some missing. The sample holds 95,000 to 150,000 clones, 82% seen once. The sample was peripheral blood. The receptors come from an older woman with acute or convalescent COVID-19.

This chain uses TRBV11-3 with TRBJ2-7, with 11 bases identical to TRBD2. V was pared by 3 bases and J by 5 bases, with 0 bases of the junction left unmatched. Germline loops: CDR1 SGHNT, CDR2 YENEEA. The CDR3 totals 13 residues. The CDR3 here is CASSFSGGDEQYF. The CDR3 DNA follows: TGTGCCAGCAGCTTTAGCGGGGGGGACGAGCAGTACTTC. The variable domain in full, completed from reference TRBV11-3 and TRBJ2-7, reads EAGVVQSPRYKIIEKKQPVAFWCNPISGHNTLYWYLQNLGQGPELLIRYENEEAVDDSQLPKDRFSAERLKGVDSTLKIQPAELGDSAVYLCASSFSGGDEQYFGPGTRLTVT.

V is TRBV11-2 and J is TRBJ2-1, with 13 bases fitting TRBD2. The ends lost 5 bases at V and 9 bases at J; junction bases unmatched: 10. Germline V gene sequence: CDR1 SGHAT, CDR2 FQNNGV. This CDR3 is built from 16 residues. The CDR3 reads CASSVILAGGSGEQFF. CDR3 DNA sequence: TGTGCCAGCAGCGTTATACTAGCGGGGGGGTCGGGTGAGCAGTTCTTC.

This chain uses TRBV11-3 with TRBJ2-1; 16 nucleotides align to TRBD2. The junction had 6 bases not matched to a gene; V was cut back by 1 base and J by 9 bases. CDR1 and CDR2 (germline): SGHNT, YENEEA. There are 17 residues in the CDR3. DNA for the CDR3: TGTGCCAGCAGCTTAGTGGGACTAGCGGGGGGGCATAGTGAGCAGTTCTTC. Translated, it gives CASSLVGLAGGHSEQFF.

This clone was recorded many times. This chain joins TRBV5-1 and TRBJ2-2; D perhaps matches TRBD1 (6 bases). V lost 4 bases, J lost 0 bases, and 13 bases lay in between. The CDR3 covers 16 residues. CDR1 is SGHRS, CDR2 YFSETQ, per germline. As DNA, the CDR3 is TGCGCCAGCAGCACCAAGGGGGACGCGAACACCGGGGAGCTGTTTTTT. Its translation is CASSTKGDANTGELFF.

The V gene is TRBV5-4, the J gene TRBJ2-1; 12 positions agree with TRBD2. The CDR3 runs 18 residues. Germline V CDR1 and CDR2: SGHNT, YYREEE (reference sequence). Losses at the gene ends were 4 bases for V and 2 bases for J; bases not matched to a gene: 10. The CDR3 coding sequence is TGTGCCAGCAGCAAGACTAGCGGGGGCCCCCGTCCCTACAATGAGCAGTTCTTC. This encodes CASSKTSGGPRPYNEQFF.

The J gene is TRBJ1-1, the V gene TRBV10-3, with D possibly TRBD1 on 5 matching bases. Germline assignment: CDR1 ENHRY and CDR2 SYGVKD. The CDR3 contains 15 residues. V gave up 6 bases and J gave up 0 bases, with 14 bases separating them. The CDR3 DNA reads as TGTGCCATCAGAGCCGGCGGGGCTCTGAACACTGAAGCTTTCTTT. Amino acids: CAIRAGGALNTEAFF.

The rearrangement links TRBV12-3 or TRBV12-4 to TRBJ1-2, with TRBD1 identical over 7 bases. The CDR3 covers 13 residues. Trimming took 3 bases from V and 7 from J; bases not matched to a gene: 5. CDR3 protein: CASSLTGYGGYTF. The CDR3 nucleotides are TGTGCCAGCAGTTTGACAGGGTACGGTGGCTACACCTTC.

V and J are TRBV5-1 and TRBJ2-7, with 8 bases fitting TRBD1. Unmatched junction bases numbered 22, after V lost 4 bases and J lost 7 bases. CDR3 length equals 18 residues. Germline-derived CDR1 and CDR2 are SGHRS and YFSETQ. CDR3 bases: TGCGCCAGCAGCATAGACATTTACCGGGACAGGAGTCCTCGTGAGCAGTACTTC. Its translation is CASSIDIYRDRSPREQYF. Full variable domain (remainder filled in from reference TRBV5-1 and TRBJ2-7): KAGVTQTPRYLIKTRGQQVTLSCSPISGHRSVSWYQQTPGQGLQFLFEYFSETQRNKGNFPGRFSGRQFSNSRSEMNVSTLELGDSALYLCASSIDIYRDRSPREQYFGPGTRLTVT.

The chain links TRBV2 to TRBJ1-5; possible D gene TRBD1, 6 bases. Germline lookup yields CDR1 SNHLY and CDR2 FYNNEI. CDR3 length: 14 residues. The V and J ends lost 4 bases and 2 bases respectively, with 9 bases between them. Written as DNA, the CDR3 is TGTGCCAGCAGTGGGGGGCTCGGCAATCAGCCCCAGCATTTT. Its translation: CASSGGLGNQPQHF. The full variable domain, in which reference TRBV2 and TRBJ1-5 provide the parts outside the CDR3, is EPEVTQTPSHQVTQMGQEVILRCVPISNHLYFYWYRQILGQKVEFLVSFYNNEISEKSEIFDDQFSVERPDGSNFTLKIRSTKLEDSAMYFCASSGGLGNQPQHFGDGTRLSIL.

The V and J genes are TRBV1 and TRBJ1-2; the table's D call of TRBD1 was not tested on the DNA. TRBV1 is marked as a pseudogene. The CDR3 totals 18 residues. The CDR3 sequence is CTSSQCVWTDCKVGGYTF. CDR3 DNA: TGCACCAGCAGCCAATGTGTCTGGACAGACTGTAAAGTAGGGGGCTACACCTTC.

This clone has just one count. The rearrangement uses TRBV4-1 and TRBJ2-5, with 9 bases lining up with TRBD2. The CDR3 runs 16 residues. The V segment lost 0 bases and the J segment 0 bases; nucleotides outside the gene matches: 2. Germline-derived CDR1 and CDR2 are MGHRA and YSYEKL. CDR3 loop: CASSQEGGGDQETQYF. CDR3 DNA sequence: TGCGCCAGCAGCCAAGAGGGCGGGGGGGACCAAGAGACCCAGTACTTC.

This chain connects TRBV9 to TRBJ2-5, with TRBD2 matching 8 bases. V was clipped by 0 bases and J by 1 base; unmatched bases: 11. CDR3 length equals 18 residues. CDR1 and CDR2 from the germline V gene are SGDLS and YYNGEE. The CDR3 region has the DNA TGTGCCAGCAGCGTAGGACTACTAGCGGCCCAAGTCCAAGAGACCCAGTACTTC. Its protein product is CASSVGLLAAQVQETQYF.

This rearrangement joins TRBV27 to TRBJ1-4, with D unclear. Germline lookup yields CDR1 MNHEY and CDR2 SMNVEV (reference sequence). This CDR3 spans 15 amino acids. The V and J ends lost 0 bases and 3 bases respectively, with 8 bases between them. The CDR3: CASSLSGRPNEKLFF. The CDR3 nucleotides read TGTGCCAGCAGTTTATCGGGCAGACCTAATGAAAAACTGTTTTTT.

There are a few counts of this clone. The sample holds other DNA sequences that translate to the same CDR3. The V gene is TRBV5-1, the J gene TRBJ2-3, with D possibly being TRBD2 (6 bases). The CDR3 spans 16 residues. Germline V lookup: CDR1 SGHRS, CDR2 YFSETQ. V lost 0 bases to trimming and J lost 3 bases, with 14 bases between them. The CDR3 DNA is TGCGCCAGCAGCTTGGGGGGGACTTCTGGGACAGATACGCAGTATTTT. Translating gives CASSLGGTSGTDTQYF.

V gene TRBV19 combines with J gene TRBJ1-1, with 7 bases matching TRBD1. J lost 5 bases, V lost 0 bases, and 12 bases had no gene match. Germline CDR1 is LNHDA and CDR2 is SQIVND (reference sequence). This CDR3 region has 17 residues. DNA for the CDR3: TGTGCCAGTAGTATAGATTCGGACAGGATACGTAAGACTGAAGCTTTCTTT. It codes for CASSIDSDRIRKTEAFF.

The J gene is TRBJ1-1, the V gene TRBV15; TRBD1 is a possible D gene (5 bases). CDR1 is LNHNV and CDR2 is YYDKDF in the germline V gene (reference sequence). V lost 0 bases and J lost 1, with 12 bases in between. This CDR3 contains 16 residues. Here the CDR3 reads CATSRDLGTTNTEAFF. Written as DNA, the CDR3 is TGTGCCACCAGCAGAGATCTGGGGACTACGAACACTGAAGCTTTCTTT.

The V call is TRBV7-8, the J call TRBJ1-6; 10 bases match TRBD1. The CDR3 loop spans 14 amino acids. Germline loops: CDR1 SGHVS, CDR2 FQNEAQ. The V gene end was trimmed by 3 bases and the J gene end by 10 bases; junction bases not matched to a gene: 3. CDR3 sequence: CASSLGDRGSPLHF. The CDR3 DNA reads TGTGCCAGCAGCTTGGGGGACAGGGGATCACCCCTCCACTTT.

This rearrangement joins TRBV7-9 to TRBJ1-1; TRBD1 is a possible D gene (6 bases). CDR1 and CDR2 from the germline V gene are SEHNR and FQNEAQ (reference sequence). V was clipped by 7 bases and J by 1 base, with 10 bases between them. This CDR3 comprises 13 residues. The CDR3 reads CASTTTGNTEAFF. CDR3 in DNA: TGTGCCAGCACCACGACAGGGAACACTGAAGCTTTCTTT.

CDR3 DNA: TGTGCCGCCAGTGGGACTAGCTTCAATGAGCAGTTCTTC. It codes for CAASGTSFNEQFF. The genes are TRBV5-6 and TRBJ2-1; 9 bases fit TRBD2. With 10 bases clipped from V and 6 bases from J, the junction kept 8 bases outside the gene matches. Germline V gives CDR1 SGHDT, CDR2 YYEEEE. This CDR3 has 13 amino acids.

The CDR3 region is CASSLDRGGSAFF. The CDR3 region has the DNA TGTGCCAGCAGCCTGGACAGGGGCGGGTCGGCTTTCTTT. The chain carries TRBV7-2 and TRBJ1-1, with 9 bases identical to TRBD1. The CDR3 covers 13 residues. Germline CDR1 reads SGHTA; CDR2 reads FQGNSA. V shed 5 bases and J 11 bases; nucleotides not matched to a gene: 9.

The chain is built from TRBV6-1 and TRBJ2-7; 7 bases align to TRBD2. The junction had 3 bases not matched to a gene; V was cut back by 1 base and J by 3 bases. Germline CDR1 is MNHNS and CDR2 is SASEGT. The CDR3 covers 14 residues. CDR3 coding DNA: TGTGCCAGCAGTGAAGGAGGACTAGTCTACGAGCAGTACGTC. Amino acid sequence: CASSEGGLVYEQYV.

The chain has TRBV6-5 and TRBJ1-2; 7 nucleotides line up with TRBD1. CDR3 length: 12 residues. J gave up 9 bases and V 10 bases, and 11 bases lay outside the gene matches. Germline V gene lookup returns CDR1 MNHEY and CDR2 SVGAGI. DNA of the CDR3: TGTGCCACCTCAACGGGGACAGCCCGCTACACCTTC. Protein sequence: CATSTGTARYTF.

This clone has a handful of counts. The V and J genes are TRBV6-5 and TRBJ2-2; D possibly corresponds to TRBD1 (6 bases). The length of the CDR3 is 14 residues. From germline, CDR1 is MNHEY and CDR2 SVGAGI. V lost 7 bases and J lost 4, with 13 bases in between. The CDR3 nucleotides are TGTGCCAGCACGAGGGGGTTCGGCACCGGGGAGCTGTTTTTT. It translates to CASTRGFGTGELFF.

This clone has just one count. The V gene is TRBV7-9, the J gene TRBJ2-1; no firm D call. Per germline, CDR1 SEHNR and CDR2 FQNEAQ (reference sequence). This CDR3 has 14 residues. The ends were cut back, 2 bases at V and 0 bases at J, with 5 bases in the middle. Here the CDR3 DNA reads TGTGCCAGCAGCTTATCAAACTCCTACAATGAGCAGTTCTTC. Translation gives CASSLSNSYNEQFF.

This chain joins TRBV7-9 and TRBJ1-5; no clear D gene. Germline CDR1 and CDR2: SEHNR and FQNEAQ (reference sequence). CDR3 size: 14 residues. The V and J ends lost 5 bases and 1 base respectively, with 9 bases between them. In DNA, the CDR3 is TGTGCCAGCAGCCCGCCGGGGAGCAATCAGCCCCAGCATTTT. Translation gives CASSPPGSNQPQHF.